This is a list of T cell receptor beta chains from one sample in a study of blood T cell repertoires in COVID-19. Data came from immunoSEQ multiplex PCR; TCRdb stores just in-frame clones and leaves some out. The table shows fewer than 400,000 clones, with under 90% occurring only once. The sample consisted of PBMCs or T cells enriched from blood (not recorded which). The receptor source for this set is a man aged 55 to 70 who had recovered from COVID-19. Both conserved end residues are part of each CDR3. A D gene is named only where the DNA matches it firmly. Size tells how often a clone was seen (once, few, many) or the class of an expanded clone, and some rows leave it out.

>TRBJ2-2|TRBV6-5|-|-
TGTGCCAGCAGCCTTCCACGAGGGGGTGCCGGGGAGCTGTTTTTT
CASSLPRGGAGELFF
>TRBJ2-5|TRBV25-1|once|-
TGTGCCAGCAGTGAAGGGCGAGGGATACGAGAGACCCAGTACTTC
CASSEGRGIRETQYF
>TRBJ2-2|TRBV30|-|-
TGTGCCTGGAATGGTGAGGCCAACCCGAACACCGGGGAGCTGTTTTTT
CAWNGEANPNTGELFF
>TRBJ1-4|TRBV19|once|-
TGTGCCAGCCTAGAGAGGTGGGATACGGGACTTAATGAAAAACTGTTTTTT
CASLERWDTGLNEKLFF
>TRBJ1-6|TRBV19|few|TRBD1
TGTGCCAGTAGTAGGGACAGGAACAAAAATTCACCCCTCCACTTT
CASSRDRNKNSPLHF
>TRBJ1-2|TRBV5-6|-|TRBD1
TGTGCCAGCAGCGGCGGGACAGGGGGAGTTAACTATGGCTACACCTTC
CASSGGTGGVNYGYTF
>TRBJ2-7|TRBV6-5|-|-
TGTGCCAGCAGTACCACTAGAACCTACGAGCAGTACTTC
CASSTTRTYEQYF
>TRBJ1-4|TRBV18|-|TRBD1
TGTGCCAGCTCGGCGACCGGGACAGGGAGCGAAAAACTGTTTTTT
CASSATGTGSEKLFF
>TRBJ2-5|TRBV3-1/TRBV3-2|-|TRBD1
TGTGCCAGCAGCTCCCGGGACAGGGAAAGGACCCAGTACTTC
CASSSRDRERTQYF
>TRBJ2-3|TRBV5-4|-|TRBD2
TGTGCCAGCAGCTTTATGGGACTAGCGGCAAACACAGATACGCAGTATTTT
CASSFMGLAANTDTQYF
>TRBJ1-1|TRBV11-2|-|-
TGTGCCAGCAGCTTAGGGGTAGGGGGATTCAGTGTGAACACTGAAGCTTTCTTT
CASSLGVGGFSVNTEAFF
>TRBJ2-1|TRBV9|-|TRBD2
TGTGCCAGCAGCCGGACTAGCGCGACCTACAATGAGCAGTTCTTC
CASSRTSATYNEQFF
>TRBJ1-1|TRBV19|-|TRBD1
TGTGCCAGTAGTAGGACAGGGAGCCAAAACACTGAAGCTTTCTTT
CASSRTGSQNTEAFF
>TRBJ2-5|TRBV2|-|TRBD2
TGTGCCAGCAGTGTTGGGACTAACCAAGAGACCCAGTACTTC
CASSVGTNQETQYF
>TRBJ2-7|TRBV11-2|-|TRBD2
TGTGCCCCCGGGACTAGCCACTCCTACGAGCAGTACTTC
CAPGTSHSYEQYF
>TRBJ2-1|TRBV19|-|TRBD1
TGTGCCAGTAGGAGGAGCGGGACAGGGGGAGATTTCCCCTACAATGAGCAGTTCTTC
CASRRSGTGGDFPYNEQFF
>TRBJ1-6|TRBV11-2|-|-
TGTGCCAGCAGCCCTAACCCGGGGGTATCCAATTCACCCCTCCACTTT
CASSPNPGVSNSPLHF
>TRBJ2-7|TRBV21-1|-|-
TGTGCCACCGGGAGAAAGGACCGCAACTACGAGCAGTACTTC
CATGRKDRNYEQYF
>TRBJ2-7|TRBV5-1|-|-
TGCGCCAGCAGCTTGGTCCCGGTCAGTGGCCTCGGAGACGAGCAGTACTTC
CASSLVPVSGLGDEQYF
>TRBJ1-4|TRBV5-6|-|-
TGTGCCAGCAGCTCTTCAGGTTATGAAAAACTGTTTTTT
CASSSSGYEKLFF
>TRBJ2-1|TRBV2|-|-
TGTGCCAGCAGTGAATCGCAGGCCTACAATGAGCAGTTCTTC
CASSESQAYNEQFF
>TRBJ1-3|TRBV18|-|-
TGTGCCAGCTCACCGGGGGGGGCCACGTCGGGAAACACCATATATTTT
CASSPGGATSGNTIYF
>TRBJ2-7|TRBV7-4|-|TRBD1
TGTGCCAGCAGCTTCGGGACAGGGGGCTCCTACGAGCAGTACTTC
CASSFGTGGSYEQYF
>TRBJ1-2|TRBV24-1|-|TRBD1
TGTGCCACCAGTGGTCCTCAACAGGGGGCGCGAGGCTACACCTTC
CATSGPQQGARGYTF
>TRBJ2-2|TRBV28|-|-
TGTGCCAGCAGTTTGCCAGCGGAACCCACCGGGGAGCTGTTTTTT
CASSLPAEPTGELFF
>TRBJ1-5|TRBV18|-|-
TGTGCCAGCTCAGGAGGGGAGGGACAGCCCCAGCATTTT
CASSGGEGQPQHF
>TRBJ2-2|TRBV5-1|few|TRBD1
TGCGCCAGCAGATTGGGACAGGGGGGAACCGGGGAGCTGTTTTTT
CASRLGQGGTGELFF
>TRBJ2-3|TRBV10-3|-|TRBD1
TGTGCCATCAGTGATGGACAGGAAGGGGATACGCAGTATTTT
CAISDGQEGDTQYF
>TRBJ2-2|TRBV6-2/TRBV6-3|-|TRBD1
TGTGCCAGCAGCCTTATCGCAGGGGGCGACACCGGGGAGCTGTTTTTT
CASSLIAGGDTGELFF
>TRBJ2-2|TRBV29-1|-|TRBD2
TGCAGCGTGGCTAAATTGGGACTAGCGGGAGGCGGGGAGCTGTTTTTT
CSVAKLGLAGGGELFF
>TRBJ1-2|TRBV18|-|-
TGTGCCAGCTCACTTACCACAGTGATCTATGGCTACACCTTC
CASSLTTVIYGYTF
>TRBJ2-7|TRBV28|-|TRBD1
TGTGCCAGCAGTTTATCAGGGACAGGGGCCTACGAGCAGTACTTC
CASSLSGTGAYEQYF
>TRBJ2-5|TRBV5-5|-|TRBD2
TGTGCCAGCAGCCTGGGACTAGCGGGAGTCGAGGCAACCCAGTACTTC
CASSLGLAGVEATQYF
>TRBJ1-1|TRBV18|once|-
TGTGCCAGCTCACCACCGATGCGCACTGAAGCTTTCTTT
CASSPPMRTEAFF
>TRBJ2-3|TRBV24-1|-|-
TGTGCCACCAGTGATTCCAGGTTATCCACAGATACGCAGTATTTT
CATSDSRLSTDTQYF
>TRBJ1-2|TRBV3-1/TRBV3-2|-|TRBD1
TGTGCCAGCAGCCCTGGACAGGGGAACTATGGCTACACCTTC
CASSPGQGNYGYTF
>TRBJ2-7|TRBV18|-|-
TGTGCCAGCTCACCACTACGGGACATCGTCTCCTACGAGCAGTACTTC
CASSPLRDIVSYEQYF
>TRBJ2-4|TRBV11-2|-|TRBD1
TGTGCCAGCAGCTTGCCCGGGACAGGGGATAACATTCAGTACTTC
CASSLPGTGDNIQYF
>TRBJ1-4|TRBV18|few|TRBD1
TGTGCCAGCTCACCACAGACAGGGGATAATGAAAAACTGTTTTTT
CASSPQTGDNEKLFF
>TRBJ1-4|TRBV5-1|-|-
TGCGCCAGCAGCTCACAGGGTTCTAATGAAAAACTGTTTTTT
CASSSQGSNEKLFF
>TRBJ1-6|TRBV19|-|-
TGTGCCAGTAGTTTACAGGGCCCTTCACCCCTCCACTTT
CASSLQGPSPLHF
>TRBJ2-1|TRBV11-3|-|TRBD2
TGTGCCAGCAGCACAGGACTAGCGGGAACGAGAAATGAGCAGTTCTTC
CASSTGLAGTRNEQFF
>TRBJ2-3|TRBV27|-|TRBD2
TGTGCCAGCAGTTGGACTAGTTTTGGGCAAATGAGCACAGATACGCAGTATTTT
CASSWTSFGQMSTDTQYF
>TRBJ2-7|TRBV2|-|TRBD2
TGTGCCATCAAAAGCACTCCACGGGAGGACTCCTCCGAGCAGTACTTC
CAIKSTPREDSSEQYF
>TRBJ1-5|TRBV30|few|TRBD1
TGTGCCTGGAGTTCAGGGGGCCGTCAGCCCCAGCATTTT
CAWSSGGRQPQHF
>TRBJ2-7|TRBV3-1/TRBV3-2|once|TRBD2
TGTGCCAGCAGCCAACGCGGGAGTTCCCACGAGCAGTACTTC
CASSQRGSSHEQYF
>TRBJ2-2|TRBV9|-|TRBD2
TGTGCCAGCAGCGTAGAAATCCCGGGACTAGCGGGAGAATACGGGGAGCTGTTTTTT
CASSVEIPGLAGEYGELFF
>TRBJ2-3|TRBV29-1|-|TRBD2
TGCAGCGTTGTTGGAAGCGGGAGGGCCTCGGATACGCAGTATTTT
CSVVGSGRASDTQYF
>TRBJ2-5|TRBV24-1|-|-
TGTGCCACCAGTGATCCGGGCAGGGCCGGGGAGACCCAGTACTTC
CATSDPGRAGETQYF
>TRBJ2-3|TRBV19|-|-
TGTGCCAGTAGTATAGGTCCAGAAGATACGCAGTATTTT
CASSIGPEDTQYF
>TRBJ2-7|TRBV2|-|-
TGTGCCAGCAGTGAAGCCATACGCCTACAGTACTTC
CASSEAIRLQYF
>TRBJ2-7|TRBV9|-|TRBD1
TGTGCCAGCAGCGTAGGGGTAGGGGGCACGTACGAGCAGTACTTC
CASSVGVGGTYEQYF
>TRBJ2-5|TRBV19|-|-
TGTGCCAGTAGAGCCCGAGACTTACGTCAAGAGACCCAGTACTTC
CASRARDLRQETQYF
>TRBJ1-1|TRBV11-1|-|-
TGTGCCAGCAGCTTAGGTCAGAATCTCATGAACACTGAAGCTTTCTTT
CASSLGQNLMNTEAFF
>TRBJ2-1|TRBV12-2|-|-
TGTGCAAGTCGCTTAGCATCGAGACTATCCTACAATGAGCAGTTCTTC
CASRLASRLSYNEQFF
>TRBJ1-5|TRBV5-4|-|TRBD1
TGTGCCAGCAGCTGGGGGGGGGACAGGGTTAATCAGCCCCAGCATTTT
CASSWGGDRVNQPQHF
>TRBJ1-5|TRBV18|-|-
TGTGCCAGCTCACCGGACAGTGTTCAGCCCCAGCATTTT
CASSPDSVQPQHF
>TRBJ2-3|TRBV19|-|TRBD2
TGTGCCAGTAGTACCGTCAGAAGGGGACTAGCGTACACAGATACGCAGTATTTT
CASSTVRRGLAYTDTQYF
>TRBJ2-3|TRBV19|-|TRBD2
TGTGCCAGTAGACCACCGGGACTAGCGGGAGGGACAGATACGCAGTATTTT
CASRPPGLAGGTDTQYF
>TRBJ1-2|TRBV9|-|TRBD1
TGTGCCAGCAGCGTCCGGGACAGAAACTATGGCTACACCTTC
CASSVRDRNYGYTF